This TCR beta chain is from a study of cytomegalovirus exposure and HLA in healthy donors. Study-wide points: A later analysis linked 15,000 to 20,000 TCR beta sequences to HLA alleles at 0.05 false discovery rate.

The trim removed 4 bases at V and 1 base at J, leaving 6 bases unmatched. CDR1 is SGHVS and CDR2 is FNYEAQ in the germline V gene. The CDR3 has 15 amino acids. The PCR contained 60 Vbeta and 13 Jbeta primers. Method: immunoSEQ multiplex PCR; TCRdb's copy keeps in-frame clones and lacks some. The sample has more than 100,000 clones, approximately 72% seen once. With respect to this clone: Antigen specificity is unknown.

The chain couples TRBV7-6 to TRBJ2-5, with 7 bases matching TRBD1. Sequenced sample: PBMCs. This sequence was found in a middle-aged woman in good health and CMV-seropositive. Written as DNA, the CDR3 is TGTGCCAGCAGCTCGCTGACAGGGCTCCAAGAGACCCAGTACTTC. It yields the protein CASSSLTGLQETQYF.